The following is a T cell receptor beta chain sequence with its context. Its antigen specificity is not known. Base qualities are not at hand, and no much larger clone is one base apart. The data belong to a study of early stage breast cancer tumors (dated by TCRdb to 2015 to 2018). For context, the study as a whole: Of the approximately 15 invasive breast tumors, about a dozen were found to be estrogen receptor-positive, progesterone receptor-positive and HER2-negative. Of the approximately twelve ER+/PR+/HER2- tumors, eight were classified as invasive ductal carcinomas and four as invasive lobular carcinomas. The average read coverage per sample was around 9-fold. The samples as a whole yielded about 2,400,000 detected templates, corresponding to approximately 990,000 unique clonotypes. On the study overall, not on this receptor specifically: Repertoires from blood and normal breast were more alike than repertoires from blood and tumor, and in about 85% of the 16 patients, comparing each tissue with blood separated tumor from normal. Bulk genomic DNA sequencing of unsorted cells missed chain pairing and functional markers such as CD4, CD8 and FOXP3. Because the cohort was small, a breakdown by tumor subtype could not be done. Compared with adjacent normal breast tissue, tumors had higher clonality and roughly 2.5-fold greater T cell density. Enriched TCRB sequences shared across patients were found to be mostly commonly generated sequences that were unlikely to play an important role in the tumor microenvironment.

Each sample was amplified in two independent genomic DNA replicates, using 0.5 ug for blood and around 1.5 ug for tumor or normal breast. TCRB sequencing of genomic DNA was carried out with the ImmunoSeq Intro kit according to the manufacturer's instructions. Multiplex PCR ran 31 cycles with proprietary primers and spike-in control sequences for absolute quantification. Single-end 150-bp reads were used to sequence an 87-bp fragment covering the CDR3 and the flanking V and J genes. Each lane of an Illumina MiSeq using version 3.0 chemistry carried seven multiplexed samples, with two replicates per sample. In the authors' own workflow: The vendor's proprietary pipeline handled the raw data processing, merging both replicates into a single result for each sample. Clonotypes were defined as productive rearrangements sharing the V-gene family, CDR3 amino acid sequence and J-gene segment. To compute clonality, the normalized Shannon entropy (Pielou evenness) of TCRB abundances was subtracted from 1. T cell density was estimated by dividing total templates by the number of input cells inferred from the DNA input amount. Recon with default parameters was used to estimate total repertoire diversity and clonality. A clonotype was considered tumor-enriched if its abundance in tumor exceeded 0.1% and was at least 32-fold higher than its abundance in normal breast. Not all clones reach the TCRdb copy of this immuneACCESS table, which keeps in-frame sequences only. Checked studies attribute under half of the gap to unresolved V genes and leave the rest unexplained. Clonal size and the V and J genes are those of that table, whereas D and trimming came from the DNA. The sample table lists over 15,000 clones, more than 70% of them with a count of one. Around 1.7% of the sample rests with the top ten.

Based on the germline V gene, the CDR1 and CDR2 sequences are MDHEN and SYDVKM. Reading from cysteine to phenylalanine, the CDR3 counts 19 amino acids. The read is trimmed to its CDR3 DNA, 57 bases read in frame from base 1. The junction shows trimming of 4 bases on V and 4 bases on J, and the gene matches do not reach 12 bases of it. The study profiled bulk TCR beta-chain repertoires in matched peripheral blood, tumor and adjacent normal breast tissue taken from some 17 patients with early-stage breast cancer. Before surgery, 5-10 mL of whole blood was collected into EDTA tubes and then processed within 2 hours. Peripheral blood mononuclear cells were isolated by Ficoll-Paque centrifugation in SepMate-50 tubes. PBMCs were cryopreserved in aliquots of roughly 1.8 to 4.5 million cells in approximately 90% FBS with around 10% DMSO and kept in liquid nitrogen. The Qiagen AllPrep DNA/RNA Mini kit was used for genomic DNA extraction.

The V and J genes are TRBV28 and TRBJ2-3, with TRBD2 matching 15 junction bases. Source material: blood. The source is a person between 65 and 79 years old with breast cancer. The CDR3 region has the sequence CASSSLGTSGGTRADTQYF. The nucleotides are TGTGCCAGCAGTTCCCTCGGGACTAGCGGGGGGACTAGGGCAGATACGCAGTATTTT.